This entry is about one T cell receptor beta chain. Its target is unknown. This specimen comes from a study of cytomegalovirus exposure and HLA in healthy donors. The study, taken as a whole, reports: Presence/absence analyses assumed roughly uniform sequencing depth across donors. Links to common viral pathogens appeared, in a later analysis, for several of the most significant clusters. A later look showed TCR association rates differing by HLA locus, highest for DRB1 and lowest for HLA-C. Prior analysis indicated that the majority of TCR beta V segments exhibited productivity approximately 87% or approximately 30% of the time.

PCR primers comprised 60 Vbeta and 13 Jbeta primers. The data were produced by immunoSEQ multiplex PCR, yet TCRdb's version contains in-frame clones alone and is incomplete. Counted here are 130,000 to 150,000 clones, about four fifths occurring once; the ten biggest clones make up around 4.3%. V shed 8 bases and J 4 bases; nucleotides not matched to a gene: 4. CDR3 length: 13 residues. Germline V gene lookup returns CDR1 MDHEN and CDR2 SYDVKM. The specimen was PBMCs. This rearrangement joins TRBV28 to TRBJ1-2; 10 nucleotides line up with TRBD1. The receptor comes from a man aged 40-55 years in good health and CMV-seronegative. The CDR3 coding sequence is TGTGCCAGCGGGACAGGGGTGGGCTATGGCTACACCTTC. As protein: CASGTGVGYGYTF.